The 20 T cell receptor beta chains given below trace back to one sample, sequenced in a study of T cells in Graves' hyperthyroidism and ophthalmopathy. The source material, RNA transcripts, was used to amplify TCR beta CDR3 regions. HTBI primers were the set used in a first-round RT-PCR of the TCR CDR3. From the multiplex PCR reads, TCRdb called clonotypes with MiXCR, one entry per CDR3 protein. The profile covers around 340,000 distinct CDR3 sequences, with 15% to 20% appearing a single time and around a third taken by the ten largest. The sample was blood. The receptors here all came from a woman aged 30 to 39 with Graves' hyperthyroidism that later progressed to Graves' ophthalmopathy.

This clonotype was detected many times. The rearrangement uses TRBV11-2 and TRBJ1-6; D is unresolved. The CDR3 covers 11 residues. V shed 5 bases and J shed 7 bases, with 3 bases lying between them. Germline loops: CDR1 SGHAT, CDR2 FQNNGV. The CDR3 bases are TGTGCCAGCAGCCAAAATTCACCCCTCCACTTT. It translates to CASSQNSPLHF.

This clonotype was detected many times. The chain carries TRBV7-9 and TRBJ2-7; 9 bases match TRBD1. V was pared by 3 bases and J by 4 bases, with 4 bases of the junction left unmatched. The germline CDR1 and CDR2 sequences are SEHNR and FQNEAQ (reference sequence). The CDR3 spans 14 residues. The CDR3 spells CASSFTGQGYEQYF. Here the CDR3 DNA reads TGTGCCAGCAGCTTTACGGGACAGGGATACGAGCAGTACTTC.

There are many counts of this clonotype. The CDR3 is CASSISQGYEQYF. For the CDR3, the DNA is TGTGCCAGTAGTATAAGTCAGGGTTACGAGCAGTACTTC. The V gene is TRBV19, the J gene TRBJ2-7, with D tentatively TRBD1 (5 bases). The CDR3 covers 13 residues. Germline V gives CDR1 LNHDA, CDR2 SQIVND (reference sequence). Trimming cost V 2 bases and J 4 bases, with 9 bases left between them. Variable domain in full (rest from reference TRBV19 and TRBJ2-7): DGGITQSPKYLFRKEGQNVTLSCEQNLNHDAMYWYRQDPGQGLRLIYYSQIVNDFQKGDIAEGYSVSREKKESFPLTVTSAQKNPTAFYLCASSISQGYEQYFGPGTRLTVT.

This clonotype was seen only a few times. The chain links TRBV11-3 to TRBJ2-1, with TRBD2 matching over 14 bases. Germline CDR1 SGHNT, CDR2 YENEEA. This CDR3 is built from 16 residues. V lost 5 bases, J lost 8 bases, and 8 bases stayed unmatched. CDR3 region: CASSAQTSGGGDEQFF. Here the CDR3 DNA reads TGTGCCAGCAGCGCTCAGACTAGCGGGGGGGGCGATGAGCAGTTCTTC.

This clonotype occurred many times. CDR3 sequence (DNA): TGTGCCAGCAGCTTGGAGGCCCACGAGCAGTACTTC. It yields the protein CASSLEAHEQYF. The chain recombines TRBV5-8 with TRBJ2-7; D gene unclear. CDR3 length: 12 amino acids. V was clipped by 0 bases and J by 5 bases, with 6 bases between them. Germline values: CDR1 SGHTS, CDR2 YDEGEE.

This clonotype occurred many times. The chain uses TRBV12-3 or TRBV12-4 and TRBJ2-3, with 7 positions matching TRBD2. The ends lost 8 bases at V and 6 bases at J; junction bases unmatched: 11. The CDR3 has 14 amino acids. This CDR3 reads CASGVGGSFDTQYF. The DNA of the CDR3 is TGTGCCAGCGGAGTTGGCGGGAGCTTCGATACGCAGTATTTT.

This clonotype was observed at least ten times. The chain joins TRBV27 to TRBJ2-3, with a possible D match to TRBD2 (5 bases). The CDR3 extends over 15 amino acids. The germline V and J ends were trimmed by 4 bases and 2 bases, with 13 bases remaining between them. Germline V CDR1 and CDR2: MNHEY, SMNVEV (reference sequence). The CDR3 DNA reads as TGTGCCAGCAGTTCCGAGCTAGCTACCACAGATACGCAGTATTTT. It is translated as CASSSELATTDTQYF.

The chain has TRBV9 and TRBJ2-2; a weak D match, TRBD1 (5 bases). V dropped 0 bases and J dropped 7 bases, with 13 bases sitting between them. The CDR3 has 15 residues. The germline CDR1 and CDR2 sequences are SGDLS and YYNGEE. The CDR3 loop is CASSVGDSPNGELFF. The CDR3 region has the DNA TGTGCCAGCAGCGTAGGTGACAGCCCCAACGGGGAGCTGTTTTTT.

This clonotype appeared many times. This chain joins TRBV19 and TRBJ1-5, with 8 positions matching TRBD1. The CDR3 has 13 amino acids. V gave up 5 bases and J gave up 6 bases; unmatched junction bases: 3. Looked up from germline, CDR1 is LNHDA and CDR2 is SQIVND (reference sequence). The CDR3 region has the DNA TGTGCCAGTAGTGGACAGGGTATTCAGCCCCAGCATTTT. This codes for CASSGQGIQPQHF.

The chain couples TRBV10-2 to TRBJ2-1; TRBD2 might be the D (5 bases). The CDR3 is 13 amino acids. Trimming took 7 bases from V and 9 from J, leaving 16 bases between them. Germline loops: CDR1 WSHSY, CDR2 SAAADI. CDR3 protein: CASNTRRRGEQFF. The CDR3, as DNA: TGCGCCAGCAACACTCGACGACGGGGTGAGCAGTTCTTC.

This clonotype appeared a single time. The CDR3 DNA sequence: TGTGCCAGCAGTGAAGAGCTGGGCTCCTACAATGAGCAGTTCTTC. It translates to CASSEELGSYNEQFF. The rearrangement uses TRBV2 and TRBJ2-1; no definite D call. V gave up 1 base and J gave up 0 bases, with 7 bases separating them. This CDR3 is built from 15 residues. CDR1 and CDR2 (germline): SNHLY, FYNNEI.

This clonotype was observed many times. This chain uses TRBV30 with TRBJ1-5; 8 bases map to TRBD1. Germline V gives CDR1 GTSNPN, CDR2 SVGIG (reference sequence). Losses at the gene ends were 1 base for V and 4 bases for J; bases not matched to a gene: 6. The CDR3 extends over 15 amino acids. The CDR3 coding sequence is TGTGCCTGGAGTGCATGGACAGGGCGGAATCAGCCCCAGCATTTT. It translates to CAWSAWTGRNQPQHF.

This clonotype was picked up many times. The rearrangement links TRBV2 to TRBJ2-5, with no clear D. The germline V and J ends were trimmed by 6 bases and 0 bases, with 5 bases remaining between them. The CDR3 is 12 amino acids. Germline loops: CDR1 SNHLY, CDR2 FYNNEI. The CDR3 DNA reads as TGTGCCAGCAGGGACCACCAAGAGACCCAGTACTTC. Residues: CASRDHQETQYF.

There are a few counts of this clonotype. The V gene is TRBV5-4, the J gene TRBJ2-1; 12 nucleotides line up with TRBD2. CDR1 and CDR2 (germline): SGHNT, YYREEE (reference sequence). CDR3 size: 17 residues. V was pared by 4 bases and J by 3 bases, with 8 bases of the junction left unmatched. The CDR3 coding sequence is TGTGCCAGCAGCGACCGACTAGCGGGGGCCCACTACAATGAGCAGTTCTTC. This gives the protein CASSDRLAGAHYNEQFF.

This clonotype occurred many times. Written as DNA, the CDR3 is TGTGCCAGCAGTGCCTTGTCACCAGGGGGCGCAGATACGCAGTATTTT. This gives the protein CASSALSPGGADTQYF. The chain combines TRBV27 with TRBJ2-3, with 8 bases that match TRBD1. Germline loops: CDR1 MNHEY, CDR2 SMNVEV (reference sequence). This CDR3 region has 16 residues. The V gene end was trimmed by 5 bases and the J gene end by 4 bases; junction bases not matched to a gene: 11.

This clonotype has at least ten counts. The chain employs TRBV28 and TRBJ2-3; no definite D call. Deletions cut 2 bases from V and 3 bases from J, with 15 bases between. This CDR3 has 16 amino acids. Germline V CDR1 and CDR2: MDHEN, SYDVKM. The CDR3 spells CASSLRSLSVTDTQYF. The CDR3 bases are TGTGCCAGCAGTTTAAGGTCCTTGAGCGTTACAGATACGCAGTATTTT. The full variable domain, its missing parts supplied by reference TRBV28 and TRBJ2-3, is DVKVTQSSRYLVKRTGEKVFLECVQDMDHENMFWYRQDPGLGLRLIYFSYDVKMKEKGDIPEGYSVSREKKERFSLILESASTNQTSMYLCASSLRSLSVTDTQYFGPGTRLTVL.

This clonotype was recorded many times. The V call is TRBV10-3, the J call TRBJ2-7; possibly TRBD1 for D (6 bases). Between the trimmed V and J ends, which lost 10 bases and 6 bases, there was a span of 13 bases. Germline lookup yields CDR1 ENHRY and CDR2 SYGVKD. The CDR3 spans 11 residues. The CDR3 DNA follows: TGTGCCACAACAGGGTCCGGCGAGCAGTACTTC. Translating it yields CATTGSGEQYF.

This clonotype has just a few counts. This chain links TRBV20-1 with TRBJ1-5, with D possibly matching TRBD1 (5 bases). With 1 base removed from V and 6 bases from J, the gap between germline ends came to 13 bases. The CDR3 is made up of 14 amino acids. CDR1 is DFQATT and CDR2 is SNEGSKA in the germline V gene (reference sequence). The CDR3: CSARATGMGQPQHF. The CDR3 DNA sequence: TGCAGTGCTAGAGCTACAGGTATGGGTCAGCCCCAGCATTTT.

A few counts support this clonotype. This sequence joins TRBV11-1 and TRBJ1-3; D gene unclear. The germline V gene has CDR1 SGHAT and CDR2 FQDESV (reference sequence). The CDR3 covers 17 residues. V was shortened by 2 bases and J by 0 bases, with 14 bases between the two germline ends. In nucleotides, the CDR3 is TGTGCCAGCAGCTTATCAGACCGAAGTGCCTCTGGAAACACCATATATTTT. This sequence encodes CASSLSDRSASGNTIYF.

This clonotype was seen many times. This chain connects TRBV2 to TRBJ2-6; D not resolved. Germline CDR1 and CDR2: SNHLY and FYNNEI. V was cut by 7 bases and J by 0 bases, with 1 base left in between. CDR3 length: 12 residues. CDR3 nucleotides: TGTGCCAGCAACTCTGGGGCCAACGTCCTGACTTTC. This gives the protein CASNSGANVLTF.